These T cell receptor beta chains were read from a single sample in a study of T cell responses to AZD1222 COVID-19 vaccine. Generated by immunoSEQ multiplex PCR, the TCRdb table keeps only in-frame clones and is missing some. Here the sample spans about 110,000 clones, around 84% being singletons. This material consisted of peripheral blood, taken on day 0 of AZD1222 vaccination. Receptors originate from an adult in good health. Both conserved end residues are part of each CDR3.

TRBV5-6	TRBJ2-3	CASSLRGGAGDTQYF
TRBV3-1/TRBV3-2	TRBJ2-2	CASSQYRSNTGELFF
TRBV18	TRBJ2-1	CASSRPVVFGRDEQFF
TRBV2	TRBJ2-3	CASSGAIDTQYF
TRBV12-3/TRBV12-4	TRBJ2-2	CASAPRVGELFF
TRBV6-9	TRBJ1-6	CASTKPAGVGNSPLHF
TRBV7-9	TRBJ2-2	CASSPRTSGRRGGELFF
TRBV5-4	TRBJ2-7	CASSAAYEQYF
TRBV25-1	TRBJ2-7	CASSLVGGGYEQYF
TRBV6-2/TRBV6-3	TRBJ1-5	CASSYSMQGRGIWSNQPQHF
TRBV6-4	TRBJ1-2	CATRYQSGYTF
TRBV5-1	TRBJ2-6	CASSPTGIGANVLTF
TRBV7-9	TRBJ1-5	CASSQSQGSNQPQHF
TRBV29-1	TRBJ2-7	CSVEGQGGHEQYF
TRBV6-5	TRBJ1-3	CASSYGAAGTGNTIYF
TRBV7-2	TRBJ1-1	CASSPWTLPEAFF
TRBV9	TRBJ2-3	CDSSVGVADITDTQYF
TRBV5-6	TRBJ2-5	CASRLDKETQYF
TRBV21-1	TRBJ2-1	CASSKALYHFLHEQFF
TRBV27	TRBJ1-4	CASAPYRAEKLFF
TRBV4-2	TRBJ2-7	CASSRDGGYEQYF
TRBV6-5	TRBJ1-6	CASSFNNSPLHF
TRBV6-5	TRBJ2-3	CASRRAGGQDTQYF
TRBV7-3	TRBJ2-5	CASSLGMGITSEETQYF
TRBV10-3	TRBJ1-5	CAISPGQGLFQPQHF
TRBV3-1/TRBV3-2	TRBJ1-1	CASSHRGVNTEAFF
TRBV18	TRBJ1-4	CASSPGQGNEKLFF
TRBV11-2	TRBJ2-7	CASSDAKNSGTVSYEQYF
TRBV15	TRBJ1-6	CATSRGTGLENSPLHF
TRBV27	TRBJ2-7	CASSLSALGTYEQYF
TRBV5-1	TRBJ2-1	CASSLQGGPYNEQFF
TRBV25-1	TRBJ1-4	CASSPPPGHINEKLFF
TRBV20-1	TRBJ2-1	CSASGTSGNEQFF
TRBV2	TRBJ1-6	CASRGTGFEGSPLHF
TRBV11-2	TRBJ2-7	CASSLGLAGVYEQYF
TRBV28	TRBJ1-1	CASRGQGPMNTEAFF